The clone carrying this TCR beta chain is labeled as medium-sized. Its target is unknown. These data come from a study of T-cell reconstitution after alpha-beta-depleted transplantation in children. General study results and limits: Several hundred expanded graft clones reportedly supplied alpha-beta T cells about two months after transplant. From surviving recipient T cells and thymic progenitors came the high day-60 TCRbeta diversity observed in some patients. A year post-transplant, T-cell counts and diversity derived mostly from newly produced T cells.

The CDR3 is made up of 15 amino acids. V dropped 1 base and J dropped 8 bases, with 14 bases sitting between them. It was with unique molecular identifiers that the TCRbeta library was prepared. From the PCR reads, TCRdb called clonotypes with MiXCR, one entry per CDR3 protein. The sample includes about 4,800 distinct CDR3 sequences, roughly 7.3% of them seen just once. The gene calls are TRBV12-3 or TRBV12-4 and TRBJ1-4; D may be TRBD1 (5 bases). The material was PBMCs, mostly from graft donor cells, obtained 60 days after TCRalphabeta/CD19-depleted stem cell transplant. The sequence came from a boy under two years old who had a stem cell transplant for SCID, so the T cells may come from the graft donor. The CDR3 DNA sequence: TGTGCCAGCAGTTTAGGGGGCAGGGCCGGCGAAAAACTGTTTTTT. It is translated as CASSLGGRAGEKLFF.